The clone carrying this T cell receptor (beta chain) was observed a few times. V lost 7 bases, J lost 4 bases, and 8 bases lay in between. Germline-derived CDR1 and CDR2 are MGHDK and SYGVNS. This CDR3 has 12 residues. Assay used: immunoSEQ multiplex PCR; TCRdb lists only in-frame clones, some missing. This repertoire shows roughly 200,000 clones, about 89% found once; its top ten account for around 7.2%. The data were obtained in a study of cytomegalovirus exposure and HLA in healthy donors. The gene calls are TRBV25-1 and TRBJ1-3; D unclear. Sequenced material: PBMCs. The sequence was obtained from a man aged 30-40 years in good health and CMV-seropositive. The CDR3 loop reads CASTSGGNTIYF. The CDR3 region has the DNA TGTGCCAGCACCAGTGGGGGAAACACCATATATTTT.